Listed below are T cell receptor beta chains from one sample, sequenced in a study of blood T cell repertoires in COVID-19. The protocol was immunoSEQ multiplex PCR, while the TCRdb copy is restricted to in-frame clones and leaves out a portion. The repertoire includes around 450,000 clones, about nine tenths of them detected once, and roughly 0.7% sits in the top ten. The sequenced sample consisted of PBMCs or T cells enriched from blood (not recorded which). These TCRs come from a woman aged 18-35 years who had recovered from COVID-19. CDR3s include the opening cysteine and the closing phenylalanine or tryptophan. A D gene is named only where the DNA matches it firmly. Only part of the rows carry a size: once, few, many, or a class if the clone is expanded.

CDR3nt: TGTGCTAGTGGTTTGGTTTTAGGGGGAAGAGGCACTGAAGCTTTCTTT
CDR3aa: CASGLVLGGRGTEAFF
j_gene: TRBJ1-1
len: 16
abundance: -
d_gene: -
v_gene: TRBV12-5

CDR3nt: TGTGCCAGCGGCGCGGGGGGCGGAGAGACCCAGTACTTC
CDR3aa: CASGAGGGETQYF
j_gene: TRBJ2-5
len: 13
abundance: -
d_gene: TRBD2
v_gene: TRBV9

CDR3nt: TGCGCCAGCAGCTTAACCGGGACAGGGACCGGAAACACCATATATTTT
CDR3aa: CASSLTGTGTGNTIYF
j_gene: TRBJ1-3
len: 16
abundance: -
d_gene: TRBD1
v_gene: TRBV5-1

CDR3nt: TGTGCCAGCACAGGACAGGTGCTGAACACTGAAGCTTTCTTT
CDR3aa: CASTGQVLNTEAFF
j_gene: TRBJ1-1
len: 14
abundance: -
d_gene: TRBD1
v_gene: TRBV6-5

CDR3nt: TGTGCCAGCAGCTTAGCCCCCCAGGGAATGGAGACCCAGTACTTC
CDR3aa: CASSLAPQGMETQYF
j_gene: TRBJ2-5
len: 15
abundance: once
d_gene: -
v_gene: TRBV7-2

CDR3nt: TGTGCCAGCAGCTTCTGGACTAGCGGGGGACGGGGGGACACGCAGTATTTT
CDR3aa: CASSFWTSGGRGDTQYF
j_gene: TRBJ2-3
len: 17
abundance: -
d_gene: TRBD2
v_gene: TRBV7-2

CDR3nt: TGCGCCAGCAGCTTGACTCCTGGGGGGGTGGCGACGCAGTATTTT
CDR3aa: CASSLTPGGVATQYF
j_gene: TRBJ2-3
len: 15
abundance: few
d_gene: TRBD2
v_gene: TRBV5-1

CDR3nt: TGTGCCAGCAGTGCTATCCCCGGGACAGCAAGGTATGGCTACACCTTC
CDR3aa: CASSAIPGTARYGYTF
j_gene: TRBJ1-2
len: 16
abundance: once
d_gene: TRBD1
v_gene: TRBV6-7

CDR3nt: TGTGCCAGTAGTACAACAGGGGGCGTGCGCTCAGAGACCCAGTACTTC
CDR3aa: CASSTTGGVRSETQYF
j_gene: TRBJ2-5
len: 16
abundance: -
d_gene: TRBD1
v_gene: TRBV19

CDR3nt: TGTGCCAGTACCCTACATAGGGGGCATATGAACACTGAAGCTTTCTTT
CDR3aa: CASTLHRGHMNTEAFF
j_gene: TRBJ1-1
len: 16
abundance: -
d_gene: TRBD1
v_gene: TRBV19

CDR3nt: TGTGCCAGCAGCTCCACAGGGAATGGGGAAAAACTGTTTTTT
CDR3aa: CASSSTGNGEKLFF
j_gene: TRBJ1-4
len: 14
abundance: -
d_gene: -
v_gene: TRBV5-4

CDR3nt: TGTGCCAGCAGCCAAGACCCCGGGAGTTCACCCCTCCACTTT
CDR3aa: CASSQDPGSSPLHF
j_gene: TRBJ1-6
len: 14
abundance: -
d_gene: -
v_gene: TRBV3-1/TRBV3-2

CDR3nt: TGTGCCAGCAGCCGGACAGGGGGCGATTACGACGAGCAGTACTTC
CDR3aa: CASSRTGGDYDEQYF
j_gene: TRBJ2-7
len: 15
abundance: -
d_gene: TRBD1
v_gene: TRBV5-5

CDR3nt: TGTGCCAGCAGTGTGATCGCCGGGACAGGGGGCACGACTAACTATGGCTACACCTTC
CDR3aa: CASSVIAGTGGTTNYGYTF
j_gene: TRBJ1-2
len: 19
abundance: -
d_gene: TRBD1
v_gene: TRBV28

CDR3nt: TGTGCCAGCAGCTTAAGGCAGGGGGAAAACACCATATATTTT
CDR3aa: CASSLRQGENTIYF
j_gene: TRBJ1-3
len: 14
abundance: -
d_gene: TRBD1
v_gene: TRBV7-2

CDR3nt: TGTGCCAGCAGCTTGCGACAACCGGGACAGCCCCAGCATTTT
CDR3aa: CASSLRQPGQPQHF
j_gene: TRBJ1-5
len: 14
abundance: -
d_gene: -
v_gene: TRBV5-6

CDR3nt: TGTGCCAGCAGCTTCATAAGGGGGCTGGCCCAAGCTTTCTTT
CDR3aa: CASSFIRGLAQAFF
j_gene: TRBJ1-1
len: 14
abundance: -
d_gene: TRBD1
v_gene: TRBV11-2

CDR3nt: TGTGCCAGCAGCCAAGCCCAGGGGGGCACCGGGGAGCTGTTTTTT
CDR3aa: CASSQAQGGTGELFF
j_gene: TRBJ2-2
len: 15
abundance: few
d_gene: -
v_gene: TRBV4-2

CDR3nt: TGTGCCAGCAGTTCCCTGACAGGGATGGCTGAAGCTTTCTTT
CDR3aa: CASSSLTGMAEAFF
j_gene: TRBJ1-1
len: 14
abundance: -
d_gene: TRBD1
v_gene: TRBV6-5

CDR3nt: TGTGCCAGCAGTGAATGGGCAGGGGGCACTGAAGCTTTCTTT
CDR3aa: CASSEWAGGTEAFF
j_gene: TRBJ1-1
len: 14
abundance: -
d_gene: TRBD1
v_gene: TRBV25-1

CDR3nt: TGCGCCAGCAGCTTAACGGGACTCCTTATGGGGGATGGCTACACCTTC
CDR3aa: CASSLTGLLMGDGYTF
j_gene: TRBJ1-2
len: 16
abundance: -
d_gene: -
v_gene: TRBV5-1

CDR3nt: TGTGCCAGCAGTGAATTTAGGTCGACTCCCGAGTCAGTGATAGGGCAGTATTTT
CDR3aa: CASSEFRSTPESVIGQYF
j_gene: TRBJ2-3
len: 18
abundance: -
d_gene: -
v_gene: TRBV2

CDR3nt: TGTGCCAGTAGCCTCCAGGGCCTCGATACGCAGTATTTT
CDR3aa: CASSLQGLDTQYF
j_gene: TRBJ2-3
len: 13
abundance: -
d_gene: -
v_gene: TRBV19

CDR3nt: TGTGCCAGCCGCGGGGGGGCTACCACCGGGGAGCTGTTTTTT
CDR3aa: CASRGGATTGELFF
j_gene: TRBJ2-2
len: 14
abundance: few
d_gene: TRBD2
v_gene: TRBV19

CDR3nt: TGTGCCAGCAGTGAAGTTGGGGCCGAGAACTATGGCTACACCTTC
CDR3aa: CASSEVGAENYGYTF
j_gene: TRBJ1-2
len: 15
abundance: -
d_gene: -
v_gene: TRBV2

CDR3nt: TGTGCCAGCAGTTACTCCGGGGGACTAGGAACGCAGTATTTT
CDR3aa: CASSYSGGLGTQYF
j_gene: TRBJ2-3
len: 14
abundance: -
d_gene: TRBD2
v_gene: TRBV6-5

CDR3nt: TGTGCTAGTGGTTTGGACGGTGGGAACACTGAAGCTTTCTTT
CDR3aa: CASGLDGGNTEAFF
j_gene: TRBJ1-1
len: 14
abundance: -
d_gene: -
v_gene: TRBV12-5

CDR3nt: TGTGCCAGCAGTGTCAGGTTTGATGAGCAGTTCTTC
CDR3aa: CASSVRFDEQFF
j_gene: TRBJ2-1
len: 12
abundance: -
d_gene: -
v_gene: TRBV2

CDR3nt: TGCGCCAGCAGCCTCGAGGCGACAGGGACAGAGACCCAGTACTTC
CDR3aa: CASSLEATGTETQYF
j_gene: TRBJ2-5
len: 15
abundance: -
d_gene: TRBD1
v_gene: TRBV4-1

CDR3nt: TGTGCCAGCAGTTTAACAGGCTTCTCTGGAAACACCATATATTTT
CDR3aa: CASSLTGFSGNTIYF
j_gene: TRBJ1-3
len: 15
abundance: -
d_gene: -
v_gene: TRBV28